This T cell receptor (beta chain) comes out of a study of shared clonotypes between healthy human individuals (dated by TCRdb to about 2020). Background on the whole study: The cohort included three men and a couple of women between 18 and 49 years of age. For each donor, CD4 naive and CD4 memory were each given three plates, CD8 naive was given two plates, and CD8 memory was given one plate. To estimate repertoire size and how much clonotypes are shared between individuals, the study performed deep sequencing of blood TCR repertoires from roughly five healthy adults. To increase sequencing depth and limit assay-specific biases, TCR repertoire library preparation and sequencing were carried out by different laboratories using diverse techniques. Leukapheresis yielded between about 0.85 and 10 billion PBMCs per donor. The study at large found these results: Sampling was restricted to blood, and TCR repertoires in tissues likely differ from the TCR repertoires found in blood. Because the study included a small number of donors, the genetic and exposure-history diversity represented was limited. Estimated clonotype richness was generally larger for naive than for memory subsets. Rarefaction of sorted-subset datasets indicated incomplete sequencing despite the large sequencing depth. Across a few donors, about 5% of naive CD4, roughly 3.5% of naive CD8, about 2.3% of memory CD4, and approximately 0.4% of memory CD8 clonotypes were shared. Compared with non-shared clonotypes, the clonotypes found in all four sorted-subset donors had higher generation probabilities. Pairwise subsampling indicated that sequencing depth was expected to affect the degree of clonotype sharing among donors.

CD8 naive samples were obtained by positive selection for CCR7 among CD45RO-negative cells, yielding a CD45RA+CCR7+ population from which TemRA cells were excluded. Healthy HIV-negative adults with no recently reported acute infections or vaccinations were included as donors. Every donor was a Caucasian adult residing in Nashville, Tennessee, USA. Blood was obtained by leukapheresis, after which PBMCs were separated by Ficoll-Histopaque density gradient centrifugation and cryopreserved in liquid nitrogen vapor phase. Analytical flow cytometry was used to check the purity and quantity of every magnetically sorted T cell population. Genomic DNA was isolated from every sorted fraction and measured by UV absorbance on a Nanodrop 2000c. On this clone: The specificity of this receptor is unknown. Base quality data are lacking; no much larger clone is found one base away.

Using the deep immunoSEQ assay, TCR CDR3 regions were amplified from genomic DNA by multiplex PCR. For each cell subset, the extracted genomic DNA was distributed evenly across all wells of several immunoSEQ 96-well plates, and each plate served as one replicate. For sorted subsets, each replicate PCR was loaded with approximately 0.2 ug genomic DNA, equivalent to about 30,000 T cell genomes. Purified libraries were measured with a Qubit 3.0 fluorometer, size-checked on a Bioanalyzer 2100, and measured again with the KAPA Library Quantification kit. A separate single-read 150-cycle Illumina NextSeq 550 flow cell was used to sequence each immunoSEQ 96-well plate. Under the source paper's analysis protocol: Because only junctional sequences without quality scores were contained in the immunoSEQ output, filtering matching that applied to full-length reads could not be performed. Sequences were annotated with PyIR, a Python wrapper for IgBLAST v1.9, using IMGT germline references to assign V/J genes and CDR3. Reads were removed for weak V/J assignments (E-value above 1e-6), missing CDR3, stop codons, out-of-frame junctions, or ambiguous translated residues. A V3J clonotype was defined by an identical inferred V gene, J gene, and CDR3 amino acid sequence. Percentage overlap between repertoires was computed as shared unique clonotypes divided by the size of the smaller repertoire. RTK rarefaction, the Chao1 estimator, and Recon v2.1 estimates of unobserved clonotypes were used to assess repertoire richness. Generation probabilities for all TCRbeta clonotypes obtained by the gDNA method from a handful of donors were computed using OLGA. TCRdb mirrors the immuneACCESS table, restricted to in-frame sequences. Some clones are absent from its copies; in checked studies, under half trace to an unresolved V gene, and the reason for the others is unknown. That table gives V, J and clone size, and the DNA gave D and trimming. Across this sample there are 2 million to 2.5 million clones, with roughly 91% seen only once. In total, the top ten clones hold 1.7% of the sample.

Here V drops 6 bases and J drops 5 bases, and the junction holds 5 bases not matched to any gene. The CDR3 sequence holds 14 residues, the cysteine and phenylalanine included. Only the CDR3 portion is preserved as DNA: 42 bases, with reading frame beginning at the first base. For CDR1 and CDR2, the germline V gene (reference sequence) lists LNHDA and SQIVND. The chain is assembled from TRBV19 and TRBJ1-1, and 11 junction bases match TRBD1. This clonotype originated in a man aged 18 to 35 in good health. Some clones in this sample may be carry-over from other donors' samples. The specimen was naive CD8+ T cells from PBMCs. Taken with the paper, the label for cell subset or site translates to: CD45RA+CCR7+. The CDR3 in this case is CASRNGQGATEAFF. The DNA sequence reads TGTGCCAGTAGGAACGGACAGGGGGCGACTGAAGCTTTCTTT.